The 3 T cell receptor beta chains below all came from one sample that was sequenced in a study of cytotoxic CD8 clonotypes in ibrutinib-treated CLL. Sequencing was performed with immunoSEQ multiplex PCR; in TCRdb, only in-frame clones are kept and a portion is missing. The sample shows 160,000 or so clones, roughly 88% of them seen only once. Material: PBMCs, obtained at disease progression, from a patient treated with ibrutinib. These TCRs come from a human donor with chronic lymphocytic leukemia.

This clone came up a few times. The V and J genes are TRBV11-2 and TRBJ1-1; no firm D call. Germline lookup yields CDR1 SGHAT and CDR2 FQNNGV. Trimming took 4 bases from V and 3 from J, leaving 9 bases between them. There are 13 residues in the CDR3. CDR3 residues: CASSSGIYTEAFF. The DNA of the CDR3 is TGTGCCAGCAGCTCTGGGATATACACTGAAGCTTTCTTT.

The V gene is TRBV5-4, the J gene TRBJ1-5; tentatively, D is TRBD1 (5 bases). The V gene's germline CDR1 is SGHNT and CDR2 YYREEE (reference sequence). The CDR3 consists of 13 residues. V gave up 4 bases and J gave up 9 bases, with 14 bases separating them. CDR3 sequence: CASSRDLEGPQHF. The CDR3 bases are TGTGCCAGCAGCCGGGACCTCGAGGGGCCCCAGCATTTT.

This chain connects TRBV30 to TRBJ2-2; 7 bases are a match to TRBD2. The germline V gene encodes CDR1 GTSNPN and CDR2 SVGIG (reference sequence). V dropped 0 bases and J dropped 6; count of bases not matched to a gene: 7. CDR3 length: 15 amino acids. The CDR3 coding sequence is TGTGCCTGGAGTGTACGGGCGGGAGACCCCGGGGAGCTGTTTTTT. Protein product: CAWSVRAGDPGELFF.